This T cell receptor beta chain was found in a study of Ad26.COV2.S vaccination and SARS-CoV-2 variants. The assay was immunoSEQ multiplex PCR, and TCRdb's table has in-frame clones only and misses some. This table has hundreds of thousands of clones, approximately 90% appearing once. The V gene's germline CDR1 is SGHNT and CDR2 YYREEE (reference sequence). Trimming removed 1 base from V and 0 bases from J; junction bases left unmatched: 2. This CDR3 has 15 residues. The treatment denotes: about 20 received Ad26.COV2.S at low or high dose, single or two shots; about five received placebo; per-sample allocation not given. After the first vaccine or placebo injection, samples were drawn on day 63.

The sample was peripheral blood, taken in a trial of Ad26.COV2.S vaccine versus placebo. The origin of this receptor is a person aged 18 to 65 who received the Ad26.COV2.S COVID-19 vaccine or a placebo. The chain carries TRBV5-4 and TRBJ2-3; the match to TRBD1 covers 7 bases. This CDR3 reads CASSLTGVSTDTQYF. CDR3 sequence (DNA): TGTGCCAGCAGCTTGACAGGGGTTAGCACAGATACGCAGTATTTT. Combining the CDR3 with reference TRBV5-4 and TRBJ2-3 gives the whole variable domain ETGVTQSPTHLIKTRGQQVTLRCSSQSGHNTVSWYQQALGQGPQFIFQYYREEENGRGNFPPRFSGLQFPNYSSELNVNALELDDSALYLCASSLTGVSTDTQYFGPGTRLTVL.